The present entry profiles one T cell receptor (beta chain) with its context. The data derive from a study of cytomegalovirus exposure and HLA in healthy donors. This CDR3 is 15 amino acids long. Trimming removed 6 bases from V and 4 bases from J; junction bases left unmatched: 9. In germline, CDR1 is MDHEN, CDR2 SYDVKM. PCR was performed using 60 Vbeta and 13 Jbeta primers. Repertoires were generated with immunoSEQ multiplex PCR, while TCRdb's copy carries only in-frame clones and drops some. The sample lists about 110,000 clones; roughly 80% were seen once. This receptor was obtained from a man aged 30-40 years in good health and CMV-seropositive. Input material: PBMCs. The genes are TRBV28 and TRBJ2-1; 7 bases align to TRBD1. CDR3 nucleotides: TGTGCCAGCAGAAGTCCGGGACAGCTATACAATGAGCAGTTCTTC. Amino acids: CASRSPGQLYNEQFF.